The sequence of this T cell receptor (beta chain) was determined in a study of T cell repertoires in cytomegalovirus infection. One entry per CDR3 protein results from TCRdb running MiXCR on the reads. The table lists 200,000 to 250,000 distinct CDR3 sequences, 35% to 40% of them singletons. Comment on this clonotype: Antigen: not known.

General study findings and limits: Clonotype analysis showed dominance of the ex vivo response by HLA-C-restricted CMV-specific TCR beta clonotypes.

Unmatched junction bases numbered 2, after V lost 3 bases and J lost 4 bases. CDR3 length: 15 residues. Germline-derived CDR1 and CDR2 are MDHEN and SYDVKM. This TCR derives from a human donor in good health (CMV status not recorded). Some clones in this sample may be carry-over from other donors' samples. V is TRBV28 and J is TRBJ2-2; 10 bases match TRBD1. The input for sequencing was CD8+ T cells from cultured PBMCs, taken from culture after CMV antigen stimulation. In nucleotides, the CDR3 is TGTGCCAGCAGTTTGGGACAGGGGACCACCGGGGAGCTGTTTTTT. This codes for CASSLGQGTTGELFF.